This record covers a single TCR beta chain. Its target is unknown. Germline V CDR1 and CDR2: MDHEN, SYDVKM. The length of the CDR3 is 15 residues. V dropped 2 bases and J dropped 5 bases, with 15 bases sitting between them. These data come from a study of cytomegalovirus exposure and HLA in healthy donors. Broader study findings: Relative to equally common others, HLA-associated TCR beta chains showed greater clonal expansion in a later analysis. Presence/absence analyses took donor sequencing depth as roughly uniform. Apart from CMV serostatus, no immune exposure information was available. HLA allele associations emerged for 17,000 or so TCR beta sequences in a later analysis, at 0.05 false discovery rate.

60 Vbeta and 13 Jbeta primers were used in PCR. Only in-frame clones appear in the TCRdb table, and some are missing; sequencing was by immunoSEQ multiplex PCR. The profile shows around 120,000 clones, roughly three fifths of them singletons. This clonotype originated in a woman in her forties in good health and CMV-seropositive. What was sequenced was PBMCs. The chain employs TRBV28 and TRBJ1-2, with a possible D match to TRBD1 (5 bases). Here the CDR3 reads CASSLNLGRQYGYTF. CDR3 sequence (DNA): TGTGCCAGCAGTTTAAATTTGGGGCGCCAGTATGGCTACACCTTC.